This TCR beta chain was sequenced in a study of T cell repertoires in cytomegalovirus infection (dated by TCRdb to between 2018 and 2021). Context from the whole study: Peptide stimulations targeted recently identified HLA-C-restricted CMV epitopes, whose presentation resists viral immunomodulation, together with well-studied HLA-B-restricted epitopes. Donor HLA type was relevant to the analysis, because carriage of CMV infection together with the matching HLA type was indicated by public TCR beta signatures.

For this clonotype: It has no known antigen specificity. Per-base qualities were not stored, and no clone one base away is much larger.

From the germline V gene (reference sequence), CDR1 is DFQATT and CDR2 is SNEGSKA. The junction shows trimming of 4 bases on V and 0 bases on J, plus 7 bases between the germline ends. The CDR3 contains 13 residues, cysteine and phenylalanine counted. Only the CDR3 DNA is retained, 39 bases long and in frame from the first base. Sequencing was carried out with an Illumina HiSeq 1500. TCRdb applied fastp at Q25 and MiXCR to the public reads, then kept only in-frame beta chains. Rows merge per CDR3 protein into single entries with the most common DNA and genes. This sample is represented by some 560,000 distinct CDR3 sequences; under 45% of them were singletons. The top ten clonotypes cover 48% of the sample. Taken with the paper, the label for treatment or condition translates to: in vitro stimulation with specific CMV peptide epitopes to enrich CMV-specific T cells. Overall study results and their limits: The ex vivo response was dominated by HLA-C-restricted CMV-specific TCR beta clonotypes, which also provided the single most frequent clonotype in two of eight donors. In both this cohort and an independent cohort of approximately 350 donors, the cumulative frequency of public TCR beta family members distinguished carriers of CMV infection plus the relevant HLA type.

This material consisted of cultured PBMCs, taken from culture after CMV antigen stimulation. This clonotype was sampled from a human donor in good health (CMV status not recorded). Some clones in this sample may be carry-over from other donors' samples. The rearranged segments are TRBV20-1 and TRBJ2-1; the D gene is not confidently resolved. The DNA sequence is TGCAGTGCTATGGAGAGCTCCTACAATGAGCAGTTCTTC. This encodes CSAMESSYNEQFF.